The 27 T cell receptor beta chains below were found in one sample sequenced in a study of preoperative IRX-2 immunotherapy in early breast cancer. Method: immunoSEQ multiplex PCR; TCRdb's copy keeps in-frame clones and lacks some. The table records around 57,000 clones, roughly 94% of them present only once. Treatment defined: preoperative locoregional IRX-2 cytokine immunotherapy. This material was acquired from a patient treated with IRX-2 immunotherapy. Receptors originate from a human donor with breast cancer.

This rearrangement joins TRBV18 to TRBJ2-4; D not resolved. V gave up 3 bases and J gave up 0 bases, with 15 bases separating them. The CDR3 contains 17 residues. Germline CDR1 is KGHSH and CDR2 is LQKENI. The CDR3 sequence is CASSPRTVLIAKNIQYF. CDR3 sequence (DNA): TGTGCCAGCTCACCGAGAACGGTTCTAATAGCCAAAAACATTCAGTACTTC.

This sequence joins TRBV7-2 and TRBJ2-5; D possibly matches TRBD1 or TRBD2 (5 bases each). With 1 base removed from V and 4 bases from J, the gap between germline ends came to 19 bases. From germline, CDR1 is SGHTA and CDR2 FQGNSA. CDR3 size: 17 residues. The CDR3 DNA follows: TGTGCCAGCAGCTTAGGAGCGACGAGGGGCCGCGGAGAGACCCAGTACTTC. Amino acids: CASSLGATRGRGETQYF.

J is TRBJ1-2 and V is TRBV5-6; D remains unclear. Germline CDR1 SGHDT, CDR2 YYEEEE. The V and J ends lost 2 bases and 2 bases respectively, with 7 bases between them. The CDR3 length is 13 residues. The CDR3 sequence is CASSFPMNYGYTF. The CDR3 region has the DNA TGTGCCAGCAGCTTTCCGATGAACTATGGCTACACCTTC.

This clone was counted a single time. This chain joins TRBV5-6 and TRBJ2-3; 9 nucleotides match TRBD2. The germline CDR1 and CDR2 sequences are SGHDT and YYEEEE. J was trimmed by 1 base and V by 4 bases; bases with no gene match: 10. There are 17 residues in the CDR3. The CDR3 nucleotides are TGTGCCAGCAGCACCGACGGGGTAGCGGGGGGCACAGATACGCAGTATTTT. Its protein is CASSTDGVAGGTDTQYF.

This sequence joins TRBV5-1 and TRBJ2-5; 11 bases fit TRBD2. This CDR3 is built from 16 residues. CDR1 and CDR2 (germline): SGHRS, YFSETQ. V lost 0 bases to trimming and J lost 2 bases; unmatched junction nucleotides: 3. The CDR3 loop reads CASSLVTSGGQETQYF. The CDR3 region has the DNA TGCGCCAGCAGCTTGGTTACTAGCGGGGGACAAGAGACCCAGTACTTC.

The table lists this clone with a count of one. V is TRBV5-8 and J is TRBJ1-2; unclear D gene. CDR3 length equals 12 residues. Germline-derived CDR1 and CDR2 are SGHTS and YDEGEE. Trimming removed 4 bases at V and 8 bases at J, with 12 bases between. CDR3 DNA: TGTGCCAGCAGCCGCTACACCCTCGGCTACACCTTC. Translating it yields CASSRYTLGYTF.

The J gene is TRBJ1-1, the V gene TRBV18; TRBD1 matches at 12 bases. J was trimmed by 6 bases and V by 4 bases; bases with no gene match: 9. Germline CDR1 reads KGHSH; CDR2 reads LQKENI. The length of the CDR3 is 16 residues. The CDR3, as DNA: TGTGCCAGCTCACTGGGACAGGGGGCGGGAGGCGCTGAAGCTTTCTTT. Its translation is CASSLGQGAGGAEAFF.

The chain recombines TRBV7-2 with TRBJ2-7, with TRBD1 as a possible D gene (6 bases). There are 14 residues in the CDR3. The ends were cut back, 1 base at V and 2 bases at J, with 9 bases in the middle. Germline V CDR1 and CDR2: SGHTA, FQGNSA. This CDR3 reads CASSLVGQTYEQYF. The CDR3 DNA reads as TGTGCCAGCAGCTTAGTTGGACAGACCTACGAGCAGTACTTC.

This sequence joins TRBV5-1 and TRBJ1-2; 8 bases align to TRBD1. V trimming: 4 bases; J trimming: 14 bases; junction bases outside the gene matches: 10. Germline-derived CDR1 and CDR2 are SGHRS and YFSETQ. The CDR3 has 12 residues. The CDR3 coding sequence is TGCGCCAGCAGCCCGGACAGGGTGCGAGAGACCTTC. Its protein is CASSPDRVRETF.

The gene calls are TRBV25-1 and TRBJ2-1, with D possibly TRBD2 on 6 matching bases. V was clipped by 1 base and J by 3 bases, with 16 bases between them. Per the germline V gene, CDR1 is MGHDK and CDR2 is SYGVNS. This CDR3 is 17 amino acids long. This CDR3 reads CASSEWGVREDYNEQFF. The CDR3 region has the DNA TGTGCCAGCAGTGAATGGGGGGTTCGGGAAGACTACAATGAGCAGTTCTTC.

Comments on this clone: A junction end diverges from the germline sequence, so it may reflect a read error. The chain joins TRBV13 to TRBJ1-2; a weak D match, TRBD1 (5 bases). Germline V gives CDR1 PRHDT, CDR2 FYEKMQ (reference sequence). This CDR3 has 14 amino acids. The CDR3: CASSLGQGYYGYTF. CDR3 in DNA: TGTGCCAGCAGCCTAGGTCAGGGCTACTATGGCTACACCTTC. Drawing the rest from reference TRBV13 and TRBJ1-2, the complete variable domain is AAGVIQSPRHLIKEKRETATLKCYPIPRHDTVYWYQQGPGQDPQFLISFYEKMQSDKGSIPDRFSAQQFSDYHSELNMSSLELGDSALYFCASSLGQGYYGYTFGSGTRLTVV.

The chain carries TRBV9 and TRBJ2-4, with TRBD2 as a possible D gene (6 bases). Germline V lookup: CDR1 SGDLS, CDR2 YYNGEE. The CDR3 length is 16 residues. The V and J ends lost 4 bases and 7 bases respectively, with 21 bases between them. The CDR3 sequence: CASSTTGLPPGNIQYF. CDR3 in DNA: TGTGCCAGCAGCACCACGGGACTGCCTCCGGGGAACATTCAGTACTTC.

The rearrangement joins TRBV29-1 to TRBJ2-5, with 9 bases matching TRBD1. The CDR3 has 13 residues. Germline V gene sequence: CDR1 SQVTM, CDR2 ANQGSEA. V shed 7 bases, J shed 6 bases, and the junction held 9 bases outside the gene matches. This chain's CDR3 is CSASGTGLKTQYF. DNA of the CDR3: TGCAGCGCTTCCGGGACAGGGTTGAAGACCCAGTACTTC.

V gene TRBV29-1 combines with J gene TRBJ2-2; unclear D gene. There are 13 residues in the CDR3. Between the trimmed V and J ends, which lost 5 bases and 4 bases, there was a span of 11 bases. Germline V gene lookup returns CDR1 SQVTM and CDR2 ANQGSEA. CDR3 residues: CSVSIAGTGELFF. DNA for the CDR3: TGCAGCGTTTCTATAGCTGGCACCGGGGAGCTGTTTTTT.

The J gene is TRBJ1-1, the V gene TRBV2, with 8 nucleotides matching TRBD1. The CDR3 covers 13 residues. The germline CDR1 and CDR2 sequences are SNHLY and FYNNEI. The V gene end was trimmed by 6 bases and the J gene end by 12 bases; junction bases not matched to a gene: 12. Written as DNA, the CDR3 is TGTGCCAGCAGCTTGTCTAGACAGGGGATTACTTTCTTT. It encodes CASSLSRQGITFF.

With regard to this clone: The junction and the germline gene differ at one end; a read error may be behind it. The J gene is TRBJ1-1, the V gene TRBV6-1; weak D call: TRBD1 (6 bases). The CDR3 has 11 residues. Germline values: CDR1 MNHNS, CDR2 SASEGT. The CDR3 bases are TGTGCCAGCAGAAGAACAGGGTTGGGGATCTTT. Its translation is CASRRTGLGIF.

The chain couples TRBV11-2 to TRBJ2-7, with TRBD1 matching over 7 bases. The CDR3 runs to 13 residues. Germline CDR1 SGHAT, CDR2 FQNNGV. V shed 1 base and J 4 bases; nucleotides not matched to a gene: 1. Here the CDR3 DNA reads TGTGCCAGCAGCTTAGCGGGACAGTACGAGCAGTACTTC. As protein: CASSLAGQYEQYF.

V and J are TRBV6-5 and TRBJ2-1; TRBD1 matches at 10 bases. The trim removed 8 bases at V and 4 bases at J, leaving 2 bases unmatched. This CDR3 has 13 residues. Germline CDR1 reads MNHEY; CDR2 reads SVGAGI. The CDR3 DNA sequence: TGTGCCAGCGGACAGGGGGGATACAATGAGCAGTTCTTC. The encoded protein is CASGQGGYNEQFF.

Remarks on this clone: Its ends do not fully match the called genes, so a read error is possible. V and J are TRBV9 and TRBJ2-5; tentative D call: TRBD1 (6 bases). The CDR3 is made up of 15 amino acids. CDR1 SGDLS and CDR2 YYNGEE come from the germline V gene. Written as DNA, the CDR3 is TGTGCCAGCAGCCCCTTCGCGGACAGCCAAGGGACCCAGTACTTC. Amino acids: CASSPFADSQGTQYF.

The chain is built from TRBV18 and TRBJ2-3; D perhaps matches TRBD1 (5 bases). Per the germline V gene, CDR1 is KGHSH and CDR2 is LQKENI. V shed 5 bases and J shed 4 bases, with 10 bases lying between them. There are 13 residues in the CDR3. DNA for the CDR3: TGTGCCAGCTCAGGGCAGGGATCAGATACGCAGTATTTT. Its translation: CASSGQGSDTQYF.

This chain uses TRBV5-1 with TRBJ2-3; weak D call: TRBD2 (6 bases). CDR1 is SGHRS and CDR2 is YFSETQ in the germline V gene. V was shortened by 1 base and J by 0 bases, with 9 bases between the two germline ends. CDR3 length: 15 residues. The CDR3 nucleotides read TGCGCCAGCAGCTTGTCTAGCGCCAGCACAGATACGCAGTATTTT. Amino acid sequence: CASSLSSASTDTQYF. The full variable domain, in which reference TRBV5-1 and TRBJ2-3 provide the parts outside the CDR3, is KAGVTQTPRYLIKTRGQQVTLSCSPISGHRSVSWYQQTPGQGLQFLFEYFSETQRNKGNFPGRFSGRQFSNSRSEMNVSTLELGDSALYLCASSLSSASTDTQYFGPGTRLTVL.

The V gene is TRBV27, the J gene TRBJ1-4; D ambiguous. Germline V gene lookup returns CDR1 MNHEY and CDR2 SMNVEV (reference sequence). The CDR3 contains 11 residues. Deletions cut 7 bases from V and 7 bases from J, with 7 bases between. CDR3 in DNA: TGTGCCAGCAAGTCGGTTGAAAAACTGTTTTTT. Translating it yields CASKSVEKLFF. The full variable domain, its missing parts supplied by reference TRBV27 and TRBJ1-4, is EAQVTQNPRYLITVTGKKLTVTCSQNMNHEYMSWYRQDPGLGLRQIYYSMNVEVTDKGDVPEGYKVSRKEKRNFPLILESPSPNQTSLYFCASKSVEKLFFGSGTQLSVL.

This clone was seen once. This chain connects TRBV28 to TRBJ2-1; maybe TRBD2 (5 bases). Germline V gene data show CDR1 as MDHEN and CDR2 as SYDVKM. The CDR3 is made up of 15 amino acids. Trimming pared 0 bases from V and 8 bases from J, leaving 14 bases between. CDR3 sequence (DNA): TGTGCCAGCAGTTTATGGGCCTCTTTGGAGGATGAGCAGTTCTTC. This gives the protein CASSLWASLEDEQFF.

This clone was recorded only once. J is TRBJ1-1 and V is TRBV25-1; D is perhaps TRBD1 (5 bases). The CDR3 totals 16 residues. Germline-derived CDR1 and CDR2 are MGHDK and SYGVNS. V lost 3 bases, J lost 1 base, and 15 bases lay in between. CDR3 amino acids: CASSDFQGLENTEAFF. The CDR3, as DNA: TGTGCCAGCAGTGATTTCCAGGGTCTGGAGAACACTGAAGCTTTCTTT.

This clone was detected only once. The chain links TRBV7-9 to TRBJ1-1, with 7 bases aligning to TRBD1. Germline V CDR1 and CDR2: SEHNR, FQNEAQ (reference sequence). This CDR3 spans 12 amino acids. The V and J ends lost 3 bases and 8 bases, in that order; junction bases with no gene match: 3. This CDR3 reads CASSFMGQEAFF. Written as DNA, the CDR3 is TGTGCCAGCAGCTTTATGGGACAGGAAGCTTTCTTT.

The chain recombines TRBV29-1 with TRBJ1-2, with D perhaps matching TRBD1 (5 bases). V lost 6 bases and J lost 2, with 10 bases in between. Germline lookup yields CDR1 SQVTM and CDR2 ANQGSEA. The CDR3 covers 12 residues. This chain's CDR3 is CSVRGRNYGYTF. In DNA form, the CDR3 reads TGCAGCGTCCGGGGCCGGAACTATGGCTACACCTTC.

Written as DNA, the CDR3 is TGTGCCAGCAGCTCGACAGGGGGGGTGGATACGCAGTATTTT. It is translated as CASSSTGGVDTQYF. This sequence joins TRBV7-2 and TRBJ2-3, with TRBD1 matching over 9 bases. The CDR3 has 14 residues. V lost 4 bases to trimming and J lost 6 bases; unmatched junction nucleotides: 5. The V gene's germline CDR1 is SGHTA and CDR2 FQGNSA. Using reference TRBV7-2 and TRBJ2-3 for the parts outside the CDR3, the full variable domain is GAGVSQSPSNKVTEKGKDVELRCDPISGHTALYWYRQSLGQGLEFLIYFQGNSAPDKSGLPSDRFSAERTGGSVSTLTIQRTQQEDSAVYLCASSSTGGVDTQYFGPGTRLTVL.